One and the same sample provided the 10 T cell receptor beta chains below, sequenced in a study of siplizumab effects on memory and regulatory T cells (dated by TCRdb to between 2018 and 2021). The library was built by means of the immunoSEQ multiplex PCR assay. TCRdb stores this immuneACCESS table with in-frame sequences only. Part of the clones is absent; in the studies checked, under half of the shortfall reflects unresolved V genes, and no reason is known for the rest. The sample has some 110,000 clones on record, roughly 94% of them singletons. Clones ranked in the top ten supply approximately 1.8% of the sample. Sequenced: non-Treg CD4+ T cells sorted from blood. Sample cell subset or site, as interpreted from the label and publication: FACS-sorted unstimulated CD4+ non-regulatory T cells. The receptors were sampled from a human donor in good health.

This chain uses TRBV29-1 with TRBJ2-7; TRBD2 agrees at 9 bases. Per the germline V gene, CDR1 is SQVTM and CDR2 is ANQGSEA. CDR3 length: 15 residues. V trimming: 4 bases; J trimming: 9 bases; junction bases outside the gene matches: 16. The CDR3 nucleotides read TGCAGCGTTGTCGTGGGAGCGGGGGGAACTGCGGTGCAGTACTTC. Translating gives CSVVVGAGGTAVQYF.

The chain links TRBV5-8 to TRBJ2-2; D is unclear. The length of the CDR3 is 16 residues. Germline V gene lookup returns CDR1 SGHTS and CDR2 YDEGEE. V shed 0 bases and J shed 6 bases, with 15 bases lying between them. This CDR3 is CASSLAGSYVPGELFF. In DNA, the CDR3 is TGTGCCAGCAGCTTGGCCGGGTCGTACGTGCCCGGGGAGCTGTTTTTT. The complete variable domain, with remaining parts taken from reference TRBV5-8 and TRBJ2-2, reads EAGVTQSPTHLIKTRGQQATLRCSPISGHTSVYWYQQALGLGLQFLLWYDEGEERNRGNFPPRFSGRQFPNYSSELNVNALELEDSALYLCASSLAGSYVPGELFFGEGSRLTVL.

This chain links TRBV29-1 with TRBJ2-3; D not certain. Germline V CDR1 and CDR2: SQVTM, ANQGSEA. This CDR3 spans 13 amino acids. V was clipped by 6 bases and J by 0 bases, with 10 bases between them. CDR3 residues: CSVGPTSTDTQYF. Here the CDR3 DNA reads TGCAGCGTCGGACCGACTAGCACAGATACGCAGTATTTT.

V is TRBV5-1 and J is TRBJ1-1, with D possibly matching TRBD1 (5 bases). Germline-derived CDR1 and CDR2 are SGHRS and YFSETQ. This CDR3 contains 14 residues. V lost 3 bases and J 6 bases, leaving 15 bases between the germline ends. CDR3 bases: TGCGCCAGCAGCTCCCACGACAGACACGCTGAAGCTTTCTTT. It translates to CASSSHDRHAEAFF.

The rearrangement uses TRBV2 and TRBJ1-2; no clear D. Germline V gives CDR1 SNHLY, CDR2 FYNNEI. The V end was cut by 2 bases, the J end by 4 bases, with 14 bases between. The CDR3 totals 15 residues. The DNA for the CDR3 is TGTGCCAGCAGTGAAAACCGAGAGTCGATCTATGGCTACACCTTC. Protein product: CASSENRESIYGYTF.

V usage is TRBV9 and J usage is TRBJ2-2; D possibly matches TRBD1 or TRBD2 (6 bases each). The CDR3 is 16 residues long. The V gene's germline CDR1 is SGDLS and CDR2 YYNGEE. V lost 2 bases and J lost 6, with 17 bases in between. CDR3: CASSVRGLGRAGELFF. The CDR3 DNA sequence: TGTGCCAGCAGCGTCCGGGGGCTAGGACGGGCCGGGGAGCTGTTTTTT.

This chain links TRBV7-3 with TRBJ2-6; D tentatively fits TRBD1 or TRBD2 (5 bases each). Germline CDR1 and CDR2: SGHTA and FQGTGA. The CDR3 has 15 residues. V lost 5 bases, J lost 0 bases, and 8 bases lay in between. This chain's CDR3 is CASSLGTSGANVLTF. The CDR3 nucleotides are TGTGCCAGCAGCCTCGGGACCTCTGGGGCCAACGTCCTGACTTTC.

V is TRBV7-9 and J is TRBJ1-3, with a possible D match to TRBD1 (5 bases). Trimming took 3 bases from V and 6 from J, leaving 24 bases between them. The CDR3 runs to 18 residues. Germline V gives CDR1 SEHNR, CDR2 FQNEAQ (reference sequence). CDR3 protein: CASSLSRGPGATSNTIYF. The CDR3 DNA sequence: TGTGCCAGCAGCTTGTCTAGGGGACCTGGGGCCACGTCAAACACCATATATTTT.

The genes are TRBV6-5 and TRBJ2-2; D is undetermined. Germline V gives CDR1 MNHEY, CDR2 SVGAGI. V dropped 6 bases and J dropped 5 bases, with 10 bases sitting between them. This CDR3 has 13 residues. The CDR3 DNA sequence: TGTGCCAGCAGCCACCCCGCGACCGGGGAGCTGTTTTTT. It translates to CASSHPATGELFF.

This rearrangement joins TRBV29-1 to TRBJ1-2; a weak D match, TRBD1 (5 bases). The V end lost 5 bases, the J end lost 6 bases, and 16 bases lay between the germline ends. The CDR3 is made up of 13 amino acids. The germline V gene has CDR1 SQVTM and CDR2 ANQGSEA. CDR3: CSVPTREGDGYTF. The CDR3 DNA follows: TGCAGCGTTCCAACCCGGGAAGGGGATGGCTACACCTTC. Drawing the rest from reference TRBV29-1 and TRBJ1-2, the complete variable domain is SAVISQKPSRDICQRGTSLTIQCQVDSQVTMMFWYRQQPGQSLTLIATANQGSEATYESGFVIDKFPISRPNLTFSTLTVSNMSPEDSSIYLCSVPTREGDGYTFGSGTRLTVV.